The 8 T cell receptor beta chains below come from one sample, sequenced in a study of Ad26.COV2.S vaccination and SARS-CoV-2 variants. The repertoire was sequenced with immunoSEQ multiplex PCR; TCRdb's copy has only in-frame clones and lacks some. This sample has 400,000 to 450,000 clones, with roughly 90% found just once. The treatment denotes: approximately 18 received Ad26.COV2.S at low or high dose, single or two shots; about five received placebo; per-sample allocation not given. Sampling occurred on day 63 after the first vaccine or placebo injection. Sequenced here: peripheral blood, sampled in a trial of Ad26.COV2.S vaccine versus placebo. These receptor sequences come from a person aged 18-60 years who received the Ad26.COV2.S COVID-19 vaccine or a placebo.

The chain recombines TRBV9 with TRBJ1-2, with 8 bases matching TRBD1. Germline loops: CDR1 SGDLS, CDR2 YYNGEE. The CDR3 is 15 residues long. V lost 4 bases and J lost 2; bases outside the gene matches: 7. CDR3 DNA sequence: TGTGCCAGCAGCCAGGGGGCTCAGATGAACTATGGCTACACCTTC. Translation: CASSQGAQMNYGYTF.

The genes are TRBV11-2 and TRBJ1-2, with 10 positions matching TRBD1. V gave up 4 bases and J gave up 7 bases; unmatched junction bases: 3. Germline assignment: CDR1 SGHAT and CDR2 FQNNGV. The CDR3 is made up of 13 amino acids. Here the CDR3 reads CASSSTGGAGYTF. Written as DNA, the CDR3 is TGTGCCAGCAGCTCGACAGGGGGCGCTGGCTACACCTTC.

V usage is TRBV6-2 or TRBV6-3 and J usage is TRBJ2-1; TRBD1 might be the D (5 bases). Trimming cost V 6 bases and J 3 bases, with 9 bases left between them. The germline gives CDR1 MNHEY, CDR2 SVGEGT. The CDR3 has 13 amino acids. DNA for the CDR3: TGTGCCAGCAGCCTAGGGGTCTACAATGAGCAGTTCTTC. Translating gives CASSLGVYNEQFF.

The rearrangement uses TRBV7-9 and TRBJ2-2; D gene unclear. The V gene lost 3 bases and the J gene lost 6 bases, with 2 bases spanning the gap. Germline lookup yields CDR1 SEHNR and CDR2 FQNEAQ (reference sequence). The CDR3 runs 11 residues. This CDR3 is CASSFAGELFF. As DNA, the CDR3 is TGTGCCAGCAGCTTCGCCGGGGAGCTGTTTTTT.

V gene TRBV6-2 or TRBV6-3 combines with J gene TRBJ1-5; D gene unclear. V was trimmed by 6 bases and J by 0 bases, leaving 9 bases between them. This CDR3 is built from 14 residues. The germline V gene encodes CDR1 MNHEY and CDR2 SVGEGT. CDR3: CASSQLNSNQPQHF. Written as DNA, the CDR3 is TGTGCCAGCAGCCAGTTGAATAGCAATCAGCCCCAGCATTTT.

This chain links TRBV24-1 with TRBJ2-5; 9 bases are shared with TRBD2. With 1 base clipped from V and 2 bases from J, the junction kept 4 bases outside the gene matches. This CDR3 has 16 residues. In germline, CDR1 is KGHDR, CDR2 SFDVKD. The CDR3 sequence: CATSDLASGDQETQYF. The CDR3 bases are TGTGCCACCAGTGATTTAGCTAGCGGGGATCAAGAGACCCAGTACTTC.

Notes on this clone: The identical CDR3 is also encoded by other nucleotide sequences in the sample. V and J are TRBV19 and TRBJ2-7; D uncertain. The germline CDR1 and CDR2 sequences are LNHDA and SQIVND (reference sequence). The CDR3 extends over 13 amino acids. V was cut by 2 bases and J by 2 bases, with 7 bases left in between. The CDR3 loop is CASSIRVAYEQYF. CDR3 nucleotide sequence: TGTGCCAGTAGTATAAGGGTCGCCTACGAGCAGTACTTC.

This clone has just one count. This rearrangement joins TRBV7-2 to TRBJ1-5; TRBD1 is a possible D gene (6 bases). There are 15 residues in the CDR3. V lost 5 bases to trimming and J lost 0 bases, with 11 bases between them. CDR1 SGHTA and CDR2 FQGNSA come from the germline V gene. Here the CDR3 reads CASSPGQFSNQPQHF. CDR3 DNA sequence: TGTGCCAGCAGCCCCGGACAGTTTAGCAATCAGCCCCAGCATTTT. The full variable domain, its missing parts supplied by reference TRBV7-2 and TRBJ1-5, is GAGVSQSPSNKVTEKGKDVELRCDPISGHTALYWYRQSLGQGLEFLIYFQGNSAPDKSGLPSDRFSAERTGGSVSTLTIQRTQQEDSAVYLCASSPGQFSNQPQHFGDGTRLSIL.